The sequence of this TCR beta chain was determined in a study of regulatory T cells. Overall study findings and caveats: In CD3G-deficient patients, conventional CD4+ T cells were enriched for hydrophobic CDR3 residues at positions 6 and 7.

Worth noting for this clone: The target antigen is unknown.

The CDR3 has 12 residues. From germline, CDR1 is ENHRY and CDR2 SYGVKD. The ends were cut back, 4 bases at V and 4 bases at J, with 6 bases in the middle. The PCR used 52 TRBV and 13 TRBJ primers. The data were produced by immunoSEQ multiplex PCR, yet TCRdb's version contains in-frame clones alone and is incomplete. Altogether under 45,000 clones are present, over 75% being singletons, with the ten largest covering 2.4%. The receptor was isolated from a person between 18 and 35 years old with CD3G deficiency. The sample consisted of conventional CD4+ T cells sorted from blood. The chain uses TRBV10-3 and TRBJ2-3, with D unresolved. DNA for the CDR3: TGTGCCATCAGTGGGGAAGCAGATACGCAGTATTTT. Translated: CAISGEADTQYF.